These T cell receptor beta chains were read from a single sample in a study of blood T cells in healthy people across ages. MiXCR, run by TCRdb on the 5' RACE reads, gives a single entry per CDR3 protein. The sample records 1.4 million or so distinct CDR3 sequences, around 40% being singletons. Sequenced sample: blood. These receptors were collected from a woman aged 18-29 years in good health. Both conserved end residues are part of each CDR3. Each record gives: J gene, clone size, V gene, D gene, CDR3 DNA, CDR3 protein. The D gene is left open where the match is weak. The listing skips clone size in some rows; elsewhere it reads once, few, many or a size class.

j_call: TRBJ1-2; clone_size: NA; v_call: TRBV21-1; d_call: NA; cdr3_nt: TGTGCCAGCAGCAAAGAGGGCAGACCCTATGGCTACACCTTC; cdr3_aa: CASSKEGRPYGYTF
j_call: TRBJ1-5; clone_size: once; v_call: TRBV10-3; d_call: NA; cdr3_nt: TGTGCCATCAGTGGGCTTGTAGAGATTAGCAATCAGCCCCAGCATTTT; cdr3_aa: CAISGLVEISNQPQHF
j_call: TRBJ1-5; clone_size: NA; v_call: TRBV5-1; d_call: NA; cdr3_nt: TGCGCCAGCAGCTTGGCCCCAGGACTGGGGAATCAGCCCCAGCATTTT; cdr3_aa: CASSLAPGLGNQPQHF
j_call: TRBJ2-1; clone_size: few; v_call: TRBV12-3/TRBV12-4; d_call: NA; cdr3_nt: TGTGCCAGCAGTTTTGGGCAGGTCAGCTCCTACAATGAGCAGTTCTTC; cdr3_aa: CASSFGQVSSYNEQFF
j_call: TRBJ2-1; clone_size: NA; v_call: TRBV27; d_call: NA; cdr3_nt: TGTGCCAGCAGTCCCCGGGTAGCGCCGTCCTACAATGAGCAGTTCTTC; cdr3_aa: CASSPRVAPSYNEQFF
j_call: TRBJ2-3; clone_size: NA; v_call: TRBV20-1; d_call: TRBD2; cdr3_nt: TGCAGTGCTATCCCCGGACTAGACTCAGATACGCAGTATTTT; cdr3_aa: CSAIPGLDSDTQYF
j_call: TRBJ2-3; clone_size: few; v_call: TRBV20-1; d_call: NA; cdr3_nt: TGCAGTGCTTTACCTAGCGTGACAGATACGCAGTATTTT; cdr3_aa: CSALPSVTDTQYF
j_call: TRBJ2-3; clone_size: NA; v_call: TRBV12-5; d_call: NA; cdr3_nt: TGTGCTAGTGGTTTGGGGGACCCTAGCACAGATACGCAGTATTTT; cdr3_aa: CASGLGDPSTDTQYF
j_call: TRBJ1-2; clone_size: NA; v_call: TRBV29-1; d_call: NA; cdr3_nt: TGCAGCGTTGAATCGGCGGGGAAATATGGCTACACCTTC; cdr3_aa: CSVESAGKYGYTF
j_call: TRBJ2-2; clone_size: NA; v_call: TRBV6-2/TRBV6-3; d_call: TRBD2; cdr3_nt: TGTGCCAGCAGTTTAGTAGCGGGAGTGTACACCGGGGAGCTGTTTTTT; cdr3_aa: CASSLVAGVYTGELFF
j_call: TRBJ2-3; clone_size: NA; v_call: TRBV12-3/TRBV12-4; d_call: NA; cdr3_nt: TGTGCCAGCAGTTCGAGGACTAGGGGGGGAGATGCGCAGTATTTT; cdr3_aa: CASSSRTRGGDAQYF
j_call: TRBJ2-3; clone_size: NA; v_call: TRBV29-1; d_call: NA; cdr3_nt: TGCAGCGTACGGGGGGCTCTCCTAGATACGCAGTATTTT; cdr3_aa: CSVRGALLDTQYF
j_call: TRBJ1-5; clone_size: many; v_call: TRBV27; d_call: NA; cdr3_nt: TGTGCCAGCAGTCCGTTGCCCCCACAGGGCAATCAGCCCCAGCATTTT; cdr3_aa: CASSPLPPQGNQPQHF
j_call: TRBJ2-1; clone_size: few; v_call: TRBV4-3; d_call: TRBD2; cdr3_nt: TGCGCCAGCAGCCAACCGAGGGATCCGGGACTAGCGGGGGCGCCCAATGAGCAGTTCTTC; cdr3_aa: CASSQPRDPGLAGAPNEQFF
j_call: TRBJ2-3; clone_size: many; v_call: TRBV18; d_call: NA; cdr3_nt: TGTGCCAGCAGTCCCTCTGGTCCAGATACGCAGTATTTT; cdr3_aa: CASSPSGPDTQYF
j_call: TRBJ2-7; clone_size: few; v_call: TRBV7-9; d_call: TRBD2; cdr3_nt: TGTGCCAGCATCCCTGTGACTAGCGGGAACGAGCAGTACTTC; cdr3_aa: CASIPVTSGNEQYF
j_call: TRBJ1-1; clone_size: NA; v_call: TRBV6-6; d_call: NA; cdr3_nt: TGTGCCAGCAGAGGATCCGGGATGATGAACACTGAAGCTTTCTTT; cdr3_aa: CASRGSGMMNTEAFF
j_call: TRBJ2-5; clone_size: NA; v_call: TRBV29-1; d_call: NA; cdr3_nt: TGCAGCGTTGAAGAATCGGAGACCCAGTACTTC; cdr3_aa: CSVEESETQYF
j_call: TRBJ2-7; clone_size: few; v_call: TRBV6-6; d_call: NA; cdr3_nt: TGTGCCAGCAGAAACTTCGAGCAGTACTTC; cdr3_aa: CASRNFEQYF
j_call: TRBJ2-1; clone_size: NA; v_call: TRBV6-1; d_call: TRBD1; cdr3_nt: TGTGCCACCCCGGGACAGGGATGGAGAGATGAGCAGTTCTTC; cdr3_aa: CATPGQGWRDEQFF
j_call: TRBJ1-2; clone_size: NA; v_call: TRBV6-5; d_call: TRBD1; cdr3_nt: TGTGCCAGCAGTTTCGACAGGGGGGTTGGCTACACCTTC; cdr3_aa: CASSFDRGVGYTF
j_call: TRBJ2-5; clone_size: NA; v_call: TRBV2; d_call: NA; cdr3_nt: TGTGCCGGAGAGGGACAAGAGACCCAGTACTTC; cdr3_aa: CAGEGQETQYF
j_call: TRBJ2-5; clone_size: few; v_call: TRBV7-2; d_call: NA; cdr3_nt: TGTGCCAGCAGTTTCTCCTCGGGGGACCAGTACTTC; cdr3_aa: CASSFSSGDQYF
j_call: TRBJ2-7; clone_size: NA; v_call: TRBV20-1; d_call: TRBD1; cdr3_nt: TGCAGTGCTATATCCTCCGGGACAGGGGTTGGGTACGAGCAGTACTTC; cdr3_aa: CSAISSGTGVGYEQYF
j_call: TRBJ2-7; clone_size: once; v_call: TRBV20-1; d_call: TRBD2; cdr3_nt: TGCAGTGCTTCCCAGCGGGGGAGAAAGACCCCCTCCTACGAGCAGTACTTC; cdr3_aa: CSASQRGRKTPSYEQYF
j_call: TRBJ2-7; clone_size: NA; v_call: TRBV12-5; d_call: TRBD1; cdr3_nt: TGTGCTAGTGGTTTGGCAGCCGGGACAGGATACTACTCCTACGAGCAGTACTTC; cdr3_aa: CASGLAAGTGYYSYEQYF
j_call: TRBJ2-5; clone_size: few; v_call: TRBV20-1; d_call: NA; cdr3_nt: TGCAGTGCTAGCCTTCTGTTAGGGGAGACCCAGTACTTC; cdr3_aa: CSASLLLGETQYF
j_call: TRBJ2-1; clone_size: few; v_call: TRBV7-9; d_call: NA; cdr3_nt: TGTGCCAGCAGCTACCCAATTAGCAACCCTAGCGCCTCCCTCAATGAGCAGTTCTTC; cdr3_aa: CASSYPISNPSASLNEQFF
j_call: TRBJ1-2; clone_size: NA; v_call: TRBV21-1; d_call: NA; cdr3_nt: TGTGCCAGCAGCAAACAGGACAGGGGGGCCTATGGCTACACCTTC; cdr3_aa: CASSKQDRGAYGYTF
j_call: TRBJ2-2; clone_size: few; v_call: TRBV27; d_call: NA; cdr3_nt: TGTGCCAGCAGGACCGGGGAGCTGTTTTTT; cdr3_aa: CASRTGELFF
j_call: TRBJ2-5; clone_size: NA; v_call: TRBV4-2; d_call: TRBD2; cdr3_nt: TGTGCCAGCAGCCAAGGTCTCCGGGCTAGCGGGAGAGGAAATGAGCAGTACTTC; cdr3_aa: CASSQGLRASGRGNEQYF
j_call: TRBJ2-1; clone_size: NA; v_call: TRBV24-1; d_call: NA; cdr3_nt: TGTGCCACCAGTGATTTAAATAAGCAGTTCTTC; cdr3_aa: CATSDLNKQFF
j_call: TRBJ2-1; clone_size: NA; v_call: TRBV6-5; d_call: TRBD1; cdr3_nt: TGTGCCAGCAGTCGCGACAGGGGCCGAGGGTACAATGAGCAGTTCTTC; cdr3_aa: CASSRDRGRGYNEQFF
j_call: TRBJ2-2; clone_size: NA; v_call: TRBV24-1; d_call: TRBD1; cdr3_nt: TGTGCCACCAGTGACCCGGGACAGGGGTTCGGGGAGCTGTTTTTT; cdr3_aa: CATSDPGQGFGELFF
j_call: TRBJ1-2; clone_size: many; v_call: TRBV5-1; d_call: NA; cdr3_nt: TGCGCCAGCAGCTTGGAACTGGGAAACGGCTACACCTTC; cdr3_aa: CASSLELGNGYTF
j_call: TRBJ1-4; clone_size: few; v_call: TRBV12-3/TRBV12-4; d_call: NA; cdr3_nt: TGTGCCGGCGGGCGGTCGTGCAATGAAAAACTGTTTTTT; cdr3_aa: CAGGRSCNEKLFF
j_call: TRBJ2-1; clone_size: NA; v_call: TRBV11-2; d_call: NA; cdr3_nt: TGTGCCAGCACCCAATTACGGAATGAGCAGTTCTTC; cdr3_aa: CASTQLRNEQFF
j_call: TRBJ1-1; clone_size: NA; v_call: TRBV6-1; d_call: TRBD1; cdr3_nt: TGTGCCAGCAGTGCACACAATCTCCGGGACAGGGGGCGTGAAGCTTTCTTT; cdr3_aa: CASSAHNLRDRGREAFF
j_call: TRBJ2-6; clone_size: NA; v_call: TRBV27; d_call: NA; cdr3_nt: TGTGCCAGCAGTTTTGAGGGCCTCGCTGGGGCCAACGTCCTGACTTTC; cdr3_aa: CASSFEGLAGANVLTF
j_call: TRBJ2-1; clone_size: NA; v_call: TRBV7-2; d_call: TRBD2; cdr3_nt: TGTGCCAGCAGATCAATCGGGGGGGCGGGGAATGAGCAGTTCTTC; cdr3_aa: CASRSIGGAGNEQFF
j_call: TRBJ2-1; clone_size: NA; v_call: TRBV4-3; d_call: TRBD2; cdr3_nt: TGCGCCAGCAGCCAAGTCTTTAGCGGGAGGGCCCCCGGCAATGAGCAGTTCTTC; cdr3_aa: CASSQVFSGRAPGNEQFF